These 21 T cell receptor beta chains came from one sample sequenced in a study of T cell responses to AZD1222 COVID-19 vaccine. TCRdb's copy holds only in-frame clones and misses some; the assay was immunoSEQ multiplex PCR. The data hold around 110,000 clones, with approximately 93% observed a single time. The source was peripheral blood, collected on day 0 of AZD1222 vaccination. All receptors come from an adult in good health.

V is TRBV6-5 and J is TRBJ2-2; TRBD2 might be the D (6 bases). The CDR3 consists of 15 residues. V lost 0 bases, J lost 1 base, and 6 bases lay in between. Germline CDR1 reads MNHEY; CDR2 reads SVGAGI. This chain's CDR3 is CASSYSGGNTGELFF. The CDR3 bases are TGTGCCAGCAGTTACTCGGGGGGGAACACCGGGGAGCTGTTTTTT.

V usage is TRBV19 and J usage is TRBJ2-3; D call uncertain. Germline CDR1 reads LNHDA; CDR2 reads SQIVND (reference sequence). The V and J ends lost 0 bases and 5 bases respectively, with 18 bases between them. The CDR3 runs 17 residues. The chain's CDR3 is CASSIDLGYRLEDTQYF. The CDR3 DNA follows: TGTGCCAGTAGTATAGATTTAGGGTATCGATTAGAAGATACGCAGTATTTT.

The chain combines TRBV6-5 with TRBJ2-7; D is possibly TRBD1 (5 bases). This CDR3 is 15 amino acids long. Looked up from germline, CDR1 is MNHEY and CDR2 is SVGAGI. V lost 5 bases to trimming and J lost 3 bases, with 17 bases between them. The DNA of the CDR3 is TGTGCCAGCAGTAGGGTGACAGAAACACACTACGAGCAGTACTTC. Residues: CASSRVTETHYEQYF.

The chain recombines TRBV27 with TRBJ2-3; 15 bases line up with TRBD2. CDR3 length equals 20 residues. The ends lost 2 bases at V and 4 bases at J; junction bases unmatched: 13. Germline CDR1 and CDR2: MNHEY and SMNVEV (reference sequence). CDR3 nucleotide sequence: TGTGCCAGCAGTTTAGGGGGGACAGGGACTAGCGGGAGGTCGCCAGATACGCAGTATTTT. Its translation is CASSLGGTGTSGRSPDTQYF.

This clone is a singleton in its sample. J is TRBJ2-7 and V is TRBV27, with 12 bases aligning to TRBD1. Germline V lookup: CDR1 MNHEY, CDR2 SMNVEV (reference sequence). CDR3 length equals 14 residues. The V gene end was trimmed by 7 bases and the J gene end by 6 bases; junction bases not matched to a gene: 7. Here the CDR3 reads CASIPGQGAIEQYF. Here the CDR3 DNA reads TGTGCCAGCATTCCGGGACAGGGGGCTATCGAGCAGTACTTC.

The CDR3 protein is CASSAPGQGFEKLFF. Here the CDR3 DNA reads TGTGCCAGCAGTGCGCCGGGACAGGGTTTTGAAAAACTGTTTTTT. The rearrangement links TRBV6-2 or TRBV6-3 to TRBJ1-4; 9 nucleotides line up with TRBD1. The CDR3 extends over 15 amino acids. V trimming: 5 bases; J trimming: 7 bases; junction bases outside the gene matches: 8. Germline V gene sequence: CDR1 MNHEY, CDR2 SVGEGT.

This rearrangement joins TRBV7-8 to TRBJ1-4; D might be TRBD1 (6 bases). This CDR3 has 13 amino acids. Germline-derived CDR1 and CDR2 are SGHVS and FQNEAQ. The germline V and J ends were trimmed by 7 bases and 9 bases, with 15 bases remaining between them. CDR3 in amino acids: CASTNRQAQKLFF. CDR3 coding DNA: TGTGCCAGCACCAACCGACAGGCGCAAAAACTGTTTTTT.

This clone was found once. The CDR3 here is CASSTQGGTQYF. In DNA form, the CDR3 reads TGTGCCAGCAGTACCCAAGGGGGGACCCAGTACTTC. The V and J genes are TRBV27 and TRBJ2-5; TRBD1 is a possible D gene (6 bases). The germline gives CDR1 MNHEY, CDR2 SMNVEV (reference sequence). V lost 5 bases and J 7 bases, leaving 11 bases between the germline ends. The CDR3 consists of 12 residues.

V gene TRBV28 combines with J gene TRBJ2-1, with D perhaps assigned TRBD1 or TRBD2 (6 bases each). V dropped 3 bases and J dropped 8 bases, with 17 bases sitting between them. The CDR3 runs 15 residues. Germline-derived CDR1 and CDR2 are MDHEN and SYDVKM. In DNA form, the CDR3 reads TGTGCCAGCAGTTTCGGGGGCGGATATACCGATGAGCAGTTCTTC. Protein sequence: CASSFGGGYTDEQFF.

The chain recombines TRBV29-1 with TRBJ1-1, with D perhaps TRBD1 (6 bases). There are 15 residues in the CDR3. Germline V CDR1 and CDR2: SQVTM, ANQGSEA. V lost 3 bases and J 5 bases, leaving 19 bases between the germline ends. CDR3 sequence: CSVDLARQARTEAFF. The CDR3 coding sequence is TGCAGCGTTGATCTCGCGAGACAGGCGAGGACTGAAGCTTTCTTT.

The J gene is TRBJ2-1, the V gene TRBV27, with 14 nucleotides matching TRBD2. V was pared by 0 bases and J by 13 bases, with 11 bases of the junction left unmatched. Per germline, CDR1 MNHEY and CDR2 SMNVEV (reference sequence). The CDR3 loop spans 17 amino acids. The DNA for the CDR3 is TGTGCCAGCAGTTTATCGGTCGGGACTAGCGGGAGCGGGGGCCAGTTCTTC. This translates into CASSLSVGTSGSGGQFF.

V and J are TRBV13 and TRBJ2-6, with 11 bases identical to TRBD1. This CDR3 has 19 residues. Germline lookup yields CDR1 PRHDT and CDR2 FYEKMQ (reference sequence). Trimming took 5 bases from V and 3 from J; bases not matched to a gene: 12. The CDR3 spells CASSPRPGTGGSGANVLTF. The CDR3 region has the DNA TGTGCCAGCAGCCCCCGCCCCGGGACAGGGGGAAGTGGGGCCAACGTCCTGACTTTC.

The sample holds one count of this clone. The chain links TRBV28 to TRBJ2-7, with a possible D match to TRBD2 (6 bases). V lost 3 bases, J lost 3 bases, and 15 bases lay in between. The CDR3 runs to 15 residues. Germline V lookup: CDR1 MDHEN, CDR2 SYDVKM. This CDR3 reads CASSFPKRASYEQYF. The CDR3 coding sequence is TGTGCCAGCAGTTTCCCGAAGCGGGCTAGCTACGAGCAGTACTTC.

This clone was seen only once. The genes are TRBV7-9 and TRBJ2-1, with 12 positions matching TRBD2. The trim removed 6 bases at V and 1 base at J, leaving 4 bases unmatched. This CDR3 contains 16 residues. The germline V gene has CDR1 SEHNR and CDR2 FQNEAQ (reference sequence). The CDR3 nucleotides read TGTGCCAGCAGACGACTAGCGGGGGCATCCTACAATGAGCAGTTCTTC. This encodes CASRRLAGASYNEQFF.

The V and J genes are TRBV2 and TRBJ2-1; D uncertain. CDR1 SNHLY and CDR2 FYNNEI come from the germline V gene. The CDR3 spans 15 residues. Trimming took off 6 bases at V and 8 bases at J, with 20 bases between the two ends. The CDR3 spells CASSLSWTVPDEQFF. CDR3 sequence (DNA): TGTGCCAGCAGCCTATCTTGGACCGTCCCTGATGAGCAGTTCTTC.

CDR3 in DNA: TGTGCCAGCAGCCTGGACGGAGCCTACGAGCAGTACTTC. Amino acids: CASSLDGAYEQYF. The chain has TRBV6-5 and TRBJ2-7; D unclear. CDR1 and CDR2 (germline): MNHEY, SVGAGI. The ends were cut back, 6 bases at V and 2 bases at J, with 11 bases in the middle. There are 13 residues in the CDR3.

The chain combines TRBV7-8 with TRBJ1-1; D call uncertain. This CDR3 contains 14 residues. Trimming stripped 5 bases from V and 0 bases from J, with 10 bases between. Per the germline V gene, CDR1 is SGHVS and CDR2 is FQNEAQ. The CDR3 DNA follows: TGTGCCAGCAGCGTTGACACGATGAACACTGAAGCTTTCTTT. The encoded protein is CASSVDTMNTEAFF.

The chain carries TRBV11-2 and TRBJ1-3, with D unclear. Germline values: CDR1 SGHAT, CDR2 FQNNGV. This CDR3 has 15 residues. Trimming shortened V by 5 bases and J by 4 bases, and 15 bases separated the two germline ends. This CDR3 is CASSPVPGEGNTIYF. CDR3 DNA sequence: TGTGCCAGCAGCCCGGTCCCGGGAGAAGGAAACACCATATATTTT.

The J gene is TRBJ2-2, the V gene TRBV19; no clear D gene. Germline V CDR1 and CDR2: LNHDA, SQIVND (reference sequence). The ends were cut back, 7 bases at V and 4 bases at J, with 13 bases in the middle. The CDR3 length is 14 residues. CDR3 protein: CASIQQEPTGELFF. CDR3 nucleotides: TGTGCCAGTATCCAGCAGGAGCCCACCGGGGAGCTGTTTTTT.

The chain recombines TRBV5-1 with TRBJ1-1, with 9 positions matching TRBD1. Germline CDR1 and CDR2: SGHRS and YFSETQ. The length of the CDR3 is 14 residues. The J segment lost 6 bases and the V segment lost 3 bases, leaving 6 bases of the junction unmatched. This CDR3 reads CASSSVTGGSEAFF. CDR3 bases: TGCGCCAGCAGCTCGGTTACAGGGGGCTCTGAAGCTTTCTTT.

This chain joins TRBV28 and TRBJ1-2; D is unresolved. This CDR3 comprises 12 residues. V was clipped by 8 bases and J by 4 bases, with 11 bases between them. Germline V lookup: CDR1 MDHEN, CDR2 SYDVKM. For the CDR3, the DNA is TGTGCCAGCTCGGAGGCGATCTATGGCTACACCTTC. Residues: CASSEAIYGYTF.